This entry lists 10 T cell receptor beta chains sequenced from one sample in a study of T cells in localized non-small cell lung cancer. TCRdb's table, derived via immunoSEQ multiplex PCR, lists solely in-frame clones and lacks some. The sample lists roughly 40,000 clones, 80% to 85% occurring once. Sequencing was performed on peripheral blood mononuclear cells, taken before any cancer treatment. These receptors all stem from a male donor older than 55 with stage II lung adenocarcinoma.

The chain joins TRBV30 to TRBJ1-2; D remains ambiguous. V gave up 2 bases and J gave up 2 bases, with 18 bases separating them. Germline values: CDR1 GTSNPN, CDR2 SVGIG (reference sequence). This CDR3 is built from 16 residues. This CDR3 reads CAWSFQTALPNYGYTF. Here the CDR3 DNA reads TGTGCCTGGAGTTTCCAGACGGCCTTACCGAACTATGGCTACACCTTC.

The chain has TRBV5-5 and TRBJ1-4; a possible D gene is TRBD1 (5 bases). Germline V gives CDR1 SGHKS, CDR2 YYEKEE (reference sequence). V was shortened by 4 bases and J by 6 bases, with 16 bases between the two germline ends. This CDR3 is 15 amino acids long. DNA for the CDR3: TGTGCCAGCAGCCCCGACGGACAACCTTATGAAAAACTGTTTTTT. It encodes CASSPDGQPYEKLFF.

The count of this clone is one. The chain is built from TRBV7-2 and TRBJ2-4, with D unresolved. This CDR3 has 13 residues. V was shortened by 4 bases and J by 8 bases, with 12 bases between the two germline ends. Germline CDR1 reads SGHTA; CDR2 reads FQGNSA. The CDR3 reads CASSSRIRHIQYF. CDR3 nucleotides: TGTGCCAGCAGCTCTCGAATTAGACACATTCAGTACTTC.

The chain carries TRBV7-9 and TRBJ2-1; 7 bases align to TRBD1. V was pared by 5 bases and J by 6 bases, with 10 bases of the junction left unmatched. In germline, CDR1 is SEHNR, CDR2 FQNEAQ (reference sequence). The CDR3 is 15 residues long. The CDR3 region has the DNA TGTGCCAGCAGCGCACAGGGGTCATTTGGCAATGAGCAGTTCTTC. It specifies CASSAQGSFGNEQFF.

This clone was observed once. V gene TRBV28 combines with J gene TRBJ2-3, with unresolved D. The CDR3 runs to 12 residues. Trimming took 6 bases from V and 1 from J, leaving 5 bases between them. The V gene's germline CDR1 is MDHEN and CDR2 SYDVKM. CDR3 sequence (DNA): TGTGCCAGCAGCTTCCGCACAGATACGCAGTATTTT. Amino acid sequence: CASSFRTDTQYF.

In this sample, this clone turned up a few times. The CDR3 DNA is TGTGCCAGCAGCCCTCGGGGTGGGGCTAATAGCAATCAGCCCCAGCATTTT. Its protein product is CASSPRGGANSNQPQHF. The chain joins TRBV7-2 to TRBJ1-5, with D perhaps matching TRBD1 (5 bases). With 5 bases removed from V and 0 bases from J, the gap between germline ends came to 17 bases. Germline V gene sequence: CDR1 SGHTA, CDR2 FQGNSA. This CDR3 has 17 residues.

By proportion, this clone is medium-sized (0.01 to 0.1%). This sequence joins TRBV6-1 and TRBJ1-1; no clear D. Trimming took 3 bases from V and 6 from J, leaving 11 bases between them. There are 13 residues in the CDR3. Germline lookup yields CDR1 MNHNS and CDR2 SASEGT. The CDR3 protein is CASSEGMRAEAFF. For the CDR3, the DNA is TGTGCCAGCAGTGAGGGCATGAGGGCTGAAGCTTTCTTT.

The chain links TRBV6-1 to TRBJ2-2; TRBD1 is a possible D gene (5 bases). V was trimmed by 7 bases and J by 4 bases, leaving 13 bases between them. The length of the CDR3 is 14 residues. The germline V gene has CDR1 MNHNS and CDR2 SASEGT. The chain's CDR3 is CASKLDSRTGELFF. The CDR3 DNA is TGTGCCAGCAAACTCGACAGCCGCACCGGGGAGCTGTTTTTT.

The chain is built from TRBV7-9 and TRBJ2-5; TRBD2 agrees at 9 bases. The end of the DNA fits TRBJ2-7 better, so the J call may be wrong. This CDR3 has 15 amino acids. Per germline, CDR1 SEHNR and CDR2 FQNEAQ (reference sequence). The CDR3 bases are TGTGCCAGCAGCCCGGCCTTACAGCGGGAGGACGAGCAGTACTTC. As protein: CASSPALQREDEQYF.

The CDR3 DNA reads TGTGCCGCTATCGGTCGTAACACTGAAGCTTTCTTT. This gives the protein CAAIGRNTEAFF. J is TRBJ1-1 and V is TRBV6-5; D is unresolved. CDR3 length equals 12 residues. Germline assignment: CDR1 MNHEY and CDR2 SVGAGI. Trimming stripped 11 bases from V and 2 bases from J, with 12 bases between.